Listed here are 7 T cell receptor beta chains from one sample, sequenced in a study of blood T cell repertoires in COVID-19. The table came from immunoSEQ multiplex PCR; TCRdb's copy has only in-frame clones and leaves some out. In the table there are roughly 200,000 clones, about 80% of which are singletons. Source material: peripheral blood. All receptors derive from a man between 60 and 75 years old with acute or convalescent COVID-19.

V gene TRBV5-4 combines with J gene TRBJ1-1; D unresolved. Germline V lookup: CDR1 SGHNT, CDR2 YYREEE (reference sequence). V lost 2 bases, J lost 4 bases, and 12 bases lay in between. The CDR3 totals 14 residues. The CDR3, as DNA: TGTGCCAGCAGCTTTGGGATGGGGAGCACTGAAGCTTTCTTT. Its protein product is CASSFGMGSTEAFF.

The chain couples TRBV12-5 to TRBJ2-2, with 13 bases identical to TRBD2. Germline V gene lookup returns CDR1 LGHNT and CDR2 FRNRAP. V lost 0 bases, J lost 2 bases, and 6 bases stayed unmatched. This CDR3 comprises 19 residues. CDR3: CASGLVRTSGGLNTGELFF. CDR3 bases: TGTGCTAGTGGTTTGGTAAGGACTAGCGGGGGACTAAACACCGGGGAGCTGTTTTTT. Together with reference TRBV12-5 and TRBJ2-2, the CDR3 gives the full variable domain: DARVTQTPRHKVTEMGQEVTMRCQPILGHNTVFWYRQTMMQGLELLAYFRNRAPLDDSGMPKDRFSAEMPDATLATLKIQPSEPRDSAVYFCASGLVRTSGGLNTGELFFGEGSRLTVL.

This rearrangement joins TRBV6-4 to TRBJ2-1, with 14 nucleotides matching TRBD2. The CDR3 length is 14 residues. Germline CDR1 reads MRHNA; CDR2 reads SNTAGT. V was pared by 6 bases and J by 9 bases, with 4 bases of the junction left unmatched. Here the CDR3 reads CASRGLAGGGEQFF. In DNA form, the CDR3 reads TGTGCCAGCAGAGGACTAGCGGGGGGTGGTGAGCAGTTCTTC.

V is TRBV4-2 and J is TRBJ2-1; D might be TRBD2 (6 bases). V lost 0 bases, J lost 6 bases, and 12 bases lay in between. Germline loops: CDR1 LGHNA, CDR2 YNFKEQ. CDR3 length: 15 amino acids. CDR3 protein: CASSQDQTRFNEQFF. The DNA of the CDR3 is TGTGCCAGCAGCCAAGACCAGACTAGATTCAATGAGCAGTTCTTC.

There are a few counts of this clone. Germline is not matched at one junction end, which may reflect a read error. This sequence joins TRBV29-1 and TRBJ2-2; D gene uncertain. The CDR3 runs to 16 residues. Germline values: CDR1 SQVTM, CDR2 ANQGSEA. The CDR3: CSVKELPKFGTGELFF. DNA for the CDR3: TGCAGCGTTAAAGAACTCCCTAAGTTCGGGACCGGGGAGCTGTTTTTT.

The J gene is TRBJ1-5, the V gene TRBV28, with 10 bases aligning to TRBD1. CDR1 is MDHEN and CDR2 is SYDVKM in the germline V gene. Trimming cost V 4 bases and J 3 bases; bases outside gene matches: 3. This CDR3 is built from 15 residues. The CDR3 region is CASSSTGGFNQPQHF. The CDR3 nucleotides read TGTGCCAGCAGTTCGACAGGGGGCTTCAATCAGCCCCAGCATTTT.

The chain uses TRBV4-1 and TRBJ1-5, with D perhaps TRBD1 (6 bases). This CDR3 is built from 16 residues. Germline V gene data show CDR1 as MGHRA and CDR2 as YSYEKL. V lost 2 bases and J lost 1, with 12 bases in between. CDR3 in DNA: TGCGCCAGCAGCCAACAGGGGTTAACGAGCAATCAGCCCCAGCATTTT. Translating it yields CASSQQGLTSNQPQHF.